This T cell receptor (beta chain) was profiled in a study of T cells in Graves' hyperthyroidism and ophthalmopathy. The CDR3 covers 14 residues. V was shortened by 6 bases and J by 1 base, with 12 bases between the two germline ends. Germline V lookup: CDR1 SNHLY, CDR2 FYNNEI. This clonotype showed up many times. Its antigen is unknown. Overall study findings and caveats: Researchers found most expanded thyroid clonotypes above 0.001 in blood as well.

TCR beta CDR3 sequences were amplified from RNA transcripts. Using the HTBI primer set, a first-round RT-PCR was run on the TCR CDR3. From the multiplex PCR reads, TCRdb called clonotypes with MiXCR, one entry per CDR3 protein. The repertoire consists of 300,000 to 400,000 distinct CDR3 sequences, with more than 11% occurring once and the leading ten covering 9.5% to 12%. Stable disease denoted Graves' hyperthyroidism without ophthalmopathy progression within 18 months. The source is a woman aged 60-70 years with Graves' hyperthyroidism. This chain connects TRBV2 to TRBJ1-1; D may be TRBD1 (5 bases). The sequencing input was blood. The CDR3 region is CASSLDGANTEAFF. The CDR3 nucleotides read TGTGCCAGCAGCTTAGACGGGGCGAACACTGAAGCTTTCTTT.